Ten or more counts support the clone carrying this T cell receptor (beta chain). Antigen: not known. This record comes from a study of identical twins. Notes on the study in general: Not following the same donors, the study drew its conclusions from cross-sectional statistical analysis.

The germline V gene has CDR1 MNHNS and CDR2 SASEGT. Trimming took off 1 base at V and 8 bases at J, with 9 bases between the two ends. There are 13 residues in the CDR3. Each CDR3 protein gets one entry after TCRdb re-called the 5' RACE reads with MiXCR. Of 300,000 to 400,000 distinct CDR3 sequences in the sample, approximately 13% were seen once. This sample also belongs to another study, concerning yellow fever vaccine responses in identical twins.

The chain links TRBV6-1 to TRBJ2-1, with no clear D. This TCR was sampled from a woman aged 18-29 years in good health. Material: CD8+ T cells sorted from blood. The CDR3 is CASSEDEMHEQFF. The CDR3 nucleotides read TGTGCCAGCAGTGAAGATGAAATGCATGAGCAGTTCTTC.